These 14 T cell receptor beta chains originate from one sample sequenced in a study of cytomegalovirus exposure and HLA in healthy donors. The PCR used 60 Vbeta and 13 Jbeta primers. Here immunoSEQ multiplex PCR was the method, and the copy in TCRdb shows in-frame clones only, minus some. This sample carries 150,000 to 200,000 clones, approximately 80% of them seen once, and the ten largest clones take roughly 5%. Sequenced material: PBMCs. These receptors came from a man aged 18 to 30 in good health and CMV-seronegative.

The V gene is TRBV20-1, the J gene TRBJ2-7, with D unclear. The CDR3 consists of 11 residues. V was trimmed by 0 bases and J by 2 bases, leaving 2 bases between them. Germline V gene lookup returns CDR1 DFQATT and CDR2 SNEGSKA (reference sequence). The CDR3 DNA reads as TGCAGTGCTAGAGATACCTACGAGCAGTACTTC. Encoded protein: CSARDTYEQYF.

In this sample, this clone turned up a few times. One junction end does not reproduce the germline sequence, and a read error may be involved. The CDR3 DNA follows: TGTTCCAGCAGCTTAGCCTGGGACAGGGGAATCGACGAGCAGTACTTC. This encodes CSSSLAWDRGIDEQYF. J is TRBJ2-7 and V is TRBV7-9; 10 nucleotides line up with TRBD1. Germline V gene lookup returns CDR1 SEHNR and CDR2 FQNEAQ (reference sequence). The length of the CDR3 is 16 residues.

V gene TRBV19 combines with J gene TRBJ2-1; TRBD1 is a possible D gene (5 bases). V shed 4 bases and J shed 3 bases, with 16 bases lying between them. Germline loops: CDR1 LNHDA, CDR2 SQIVND (reference sequence). CDR3 length equals 16 residues. CDR3: CASSSPGLTGYNEQFF. CDR3 coding DNA: TGTGCCAGTAGTAGCCCAGGGCTGACCGGCTACAATGAGCAGTTCTTC. The full variable domain, rest sourced from reference TRBV19 and TRBJ2-1, is DGGITQSPKYLFRKEGQNVTLSCEQNLNHDAMYWYRQDPGQGLRLIYYSQIVNDFQKGDIAEGYSVSREKKESFPLTVTSAQKNPTAFYLCASSSPGLTGYNEQFFGPGTRLTVL.

V usage is TRBV5-1 and J usage is TRBJ2-7; 10 positions agree with TRBD1. J was trimmed by 7 bases and V by 4 bases; bases with no gene match: 11. CDR3 length: 15 amino acids. Germline CDR1 SGHRS, CDR2 YFSETQ. CDR3 sequence reads: CASSLTGTGDREQYF. The CDR3 nucleotides read TGCGCCAGCAGCCTAACCGGGACAGGGGATCGGGAGCAGTACTTC.

The chain links TRBV7-6 to TRBJ1-4; possible D gene TRBD1, 5 bases. The CDR3 sequence is 15 residues long. The V gene lost 2 bases and the J gene lost 3 bases, with 10 bases spanning the gap. CDR1 and CDR2 (germline): SGHVS, FNYEAQ. The CDR3 bases are TGTGCCAGCAGCTTATCGGGGGTTGCTAATGAAAAACTGTTTTTT. Its translation: CASSLSGVANEKLFF.

V gene TRBV5-1 combines with J gene TRBJ2-3, with D perhaps TRBD2 (5 bases). Trimming removed 1 base from V and 4 bases from J, with 10 bases in between. This CDR3 comprises 14 residues. Germline CDR1 is SGHRS and CDR2 is YFSETQ. As DNA, the CDR3 is TGCGCCAGCAGCTTGTCTAGCTTCCCAGATACGCAGTATTTT. It encodes CASSLSSFPDTQYF.

V usage is TRBV9 and J usage is TRBJ2-7, with D perhaps matching TRBD1 (6 bases). This CDR3 has 14 amino acids. V lost 1 base and J lost 4, with 12 bases in between. Germline V gene lookup returns CDR1 SGDLS and CDR2 YYNGEE. The DNA of the CDR3 is TGTGCCAGCAGCGTACGGGACAACCTTTACGAGCAGTACTTC. Translating gives CASSVRDNLYEQYF.

The chain couples TRBV6-5 to TRBJ2-1; 10 bases agree with TRBD2. Germline-derived CDR1 and CDR2 are MNHEY and SVGAGI. The CDR3 loop spans 13 amino acids. The junction had 4 bases not matched to a gene; V was cut back by 7 bases and J by 7 bases. CDR3 amino acids: CASKAGGSNEQFF. In nucleotides, the CDR3 is TGTGCCAGCAAAGCGGGGGGGTCAAATGAGCAGTTCTTC.

The V and J genes are TRBV13 and TRBJ2-1; D is ambiguous. CDR1 is PRHDT and CDR2 is FYEKMQ in the germline V gene (reference sequence). This CDR3 has 12 amino acids. V shed 2 bases and J shed 9 bases, with 8 bases lying between them. The CDR3 spells CASSLRSSEQFF. In nucleotides, the CDR3 is TGTGCCAGCAGCTTACGTAGCAGTGAGCAGTTCTTC.

The CDR3 DNA is TGTGCCAGCAGCGTAGAACAGGGACGCGGATACGAGCAGTACTTC. Translated: CASSVEQGRGYEQYF. The V and J genes are TRBV9 and TRBJ2-7; a weak D match, TRBD1 (6 bases). Germline CDR1 reads SGDLS; CDR2 reads YYNGEE. V shed 0 bases and J shed 4 bases, with 14 bases lying between them. The CDR3 length is 15 residues.

A single count supports this clone. J is TRBJ2-5 and V is TRBV5-6; weak D call: TRBD1 (6 bases). The CDR3 covers 13 residues. Germline V gene sequence: CDR1 SGHDT, CDR2 YYEEEE. Trimming stripped 4 bases from V and 2 bases from J, with 9 bases between. The CDR3 nucleotides read TGTGCCAGCAGCACAGGACAGCAAGAGACCCAGTACTTC. Amino acid sequence: CASSTGQQETQYF. Using reference TRBV5-6 and TRBJ2-5 for the parts outside the CDR3, the full variable domain is DAGVTQSPTHLIKTRGQQVTLRCSPKSGHDTVSWYQQALGQGPQFIFQYYEEEERQRGNFPDRFSGHQFPNYSSELNVNALLLGDSALYLCASSTGQQETQYFGPGTRLLVL.

The chain recombines TRBV5-4 with TRBJ1-1; D remains ambiguous. This CDR3 has 15 amino acids. Trimming took off 6 bases at V and 0 bases at J, with 15 bases between the two ends. Germline CDR1 SGHNT, CDR2 YYREEE (reference sequence). The CDR3 here is CASTPGPGVNTEAFF. Here the CDR3 DNA reads TGTGCCAGCACCCCCGGTCCGGGTGTGAACACTGAAGCTTTCTTT.

Note on this clone: An end of the junction differs from the germline gene, which may be a read error. This rearrangement joins TRBV7-9 to TRBJ1-2, with 7 bases matching TRBD1. CDR3 length: 14 residues. The germline V gene has CDR1 SEHNR and CDR2 FQNEAQ (reference sequence). The CDR3 here is CSSSAPGQLKGYTF. Written as DNA, the CDR3 is TGTTCCAGCAGCGCCCCGGGACAGCTTAAAGGCTACACCTTC.

The chain combines TRBV7-2 with TRBJ2-1; TRBD2 matches 8 bases. V shed 3 bases and J 6 bases; nucleotides not matched to a gene: 1. In germline, CDR1 is SGHTA, CDR2 FQGNSA. This CDR3 region has 13 residues. Here the CDR3 reads CASSFTSGNEQFF. In nucleotides, the CDR3 is TGTGCCAGCAGCTTTACTAGCGGCAATGAGCAGTTCTTC. The entire variable domain, with the rest obtained from reference TRBV7-2 and TRBJ2-1, is as follows: GAGVSQSPSNKVTEKGKDVELRCDPISGHTALYWYRQSLGQGLEFLIYFQGNSAPDKSGLPSDRFSAERTGGSVSTLTIQRTQQEDSAVYLCASSFTSGNEQFFGPGTRLTVL.